Below are 27 T cell receptor beta chains sequenced from a single sample in a study of cytomegalovirus exposure and HLA in healthy donors. 13 Jbeta primers and 60 Vbeta primers were used for the PCR. TCRdb's table, derived via immunoSEQ multiplex PCR, lists solely in-frame clones and lacks some. The sample holds over 75,000 clones, 82% seen once. The material sequenced was PBMCs. The receptors shown here come from a man aged 30 to 45 in good health and CMV-seropositive.

This chain uses TRBV7-2 with TRBJ2-1; 8 positions agree with TRBD1. The V segment lost 4 bases and the J segment 5 bases; nucleotides outside the gene matches: 10. This CDR3 is built from 16 residues. CDR1 is SGHTA and CDR2 is FQGNSA in the germline V gene. CDR3 in amino acids: CASSSRTGTLDNEQFF. CDR3 DNA sequence: TGTGCCAGCAGCTCCCGGACAGGGACGTTGGACAATGAGCAGTTCTTC.

This chain links TRBV5-4 with TRBJ2-3, with TRBD2 matching 7 bases. V shed 4 bases and J 6 bases; nucleotides not matched to a gene: 8. Germline CDR1 and CDR2: SGHNT and YYREEE (reference sequence). This CDR3 has 14 amino acids. This CDR3 is CASSGGLGGDTQYF. The CDR3 coding sequence is TGTGCCAGCAGCGGAGGACTAGGCGGGGATACGCAGTATTTT.

J is TRBJ1-2 and V is TRBV18; D is ambiguous. The germline V gene has CDR1 KGHSH and CDR2 LQKENI. Trimming took 3 bases from V and 2 from J, leaving 13 bases between them. The CDR3 is 15 amino acids. The CDR3 coding sequence is TGTGCCAGCTCACCCCGAGAGATAGTAAACTATGGCTACACCTTC. Translated, it gives CASSPREIVNYGYTF.

This clone occurred a few times. Here the CDR3 reads CASSPYTEAFF. The DNA of the CDR3 is TGTGCCAGCAGTCCGTACACTGAAGCTTTCTTT. The gene calls are TRBV6-6 and TRBJ1-1; no firm D call. CDR3 length equals 11 residues. The germline V gene encodes CDR1 MNHNY and CDR2 SVGAGI (reference sequence). Trimming stripped 5 bases from V and 3 bases from J, with 4 bases between.

The V and J genes are TRBV13 and TRBJ2-1, with TRBD2 identical over 10 bases. CDR3 length: 15 residues. Germline CDR1 is PRHDT and CDR2 is FYEKMQ (reference sequence). V lost 6 bases, J lost 8 bases, and 10 bases stayed unmatched. This CDR3 is CASRMGVAGGYEQFF. The CDR3, as DNA: TGTGCCAGCAGGATGGGGGTAGCGGGAGGCTATGAGCAGTTCTTC.

This clone showed up just a few times. The rearrangement uses TRBV6-6 and TRBJ2-7; maybe TRBD1 (5 bases). CDR1 is MNHNY and CDR2 is SVGAGI in the germline V gene (reference sequence). The V gene lost 7 bases and the J gene lost 6 bases, with 16 bases spanning the gap. The CDR3 is made up of 13 amino acids. The CDR3 region is CASNEQVYGEQYF. DNA for the CDR3: TGTGCCAGCAACGAACAGGTGTACGGCGAGCAGTACTTC.

This clone has a single count. The genes are TRBV7-7 and TRBJ2-5, with D tentatively TRBD1 (6 bases). The germline CDR1 and CDR2 sequences are SSHAT and FNYEAQ (reference sequence). Trimming left V 5 bases short and J 2 bases short, with 6 bases between. The CDR3 length is 12 residues. The chain's CDR3 is CASSTGQETQYF. The CDR3 coding sequence is TGTGCCAGCAGCACAGGGCAAGAGACCCAGTACTTC.

This rearrangement joins TRBV6-6 to TRBJ2-7, with D possibly being TRBD1 (5 bases). This CDR3 comprises 12 residues. Deletions cut 2 bases from V and 5 bases from J, with 7 bases between. Germline V lookup: CDR1 MNHNY, CDR2 SVGAGI (reference sequence). As DNA, the CDR3 is TGTGCCAGCAGTTACATCAGGGACGAGCAGTACTTC. Translation gives CASSYIRDEQYF.

The V and J genes are TRBV6-5 and TRBJ2-2; 8 nucleotides line up with TRBD2. Germline loops: CDR1 MNHEY, CDR2 SVGAGI. The CDR3 contains 16 residues. With 2 bases clipped from V and 3 bases from J, the junction kept 5 bases outside the gene matches. CDR3: CASSYIIAGHTGELFF. CDR3 DNA: TGTGCCAGCAGTTACATAATAGCGGGACACACCGGGGAGCTGTTTTTT.

This sequence joins TRBV6-5 and TRBJ2-3, with D tentatively TRBD2 (6 bases). The CDR3 is made up of 13 amino acids. Germline CDR1 and CDR2: MNHEY and SVGAGI. V gave up 4 bases and J gave up 6 bases, with 11 bases separating them. CDR3 amino acids: CASSSGRWDTQYF. CDR3 in DNA: TGTGCCAGCAGTTCTGGGAGGTGGGATACGCAGTATTTT.

The J gene is TRBJ1-1, the V gene TRBV11-2; TRBD1 is a possible D gene (6 bases). This CDR3 contains 13 residues. Trimming pared 8 bases from V and 4 bases from J, leaving 14 bases between. Germline-derived CDR1 and CDR2 are SGHAT and FQNNGV. The CDR3 nucleotides are TGTGCCAGCGGATGGACAGAGGGCACTGAAGCTTTCTTT. Encoded protein: CASGWTEGTEAFF.

The chain joins TRBV12-5 to TRBJ1-6; weak D call: TRBD1 (5 bases). Trimming removed 5 bases from V and 3 bases from J, with 11 bases in between. The CDR3 is 15 residues long. CDR1 is LGHNT, CDR2 FRNRAP, per germline. CDR3: CASGPQDGYNSPLHF. DNA for the CDR3: TGTGCTAGTGGTCCACAGGACGGCTATAATTCACCCCTCCACTTT. The full variable domain, in which reference TRBV12-5 and TRBJ1-6 provide the parts outside the CDR3, is DARVTQTPRHKVTEMGQEVTMRCQPILGHNTVFWYRQTMMQGLELLAYFRNRAPLDDSGMPKDRFSAEMPDATLATLKIQPSEPRDSAVYFCASGPQDGYNSPLHFGNGTRLTVT.

V is TRBV30 and J is TRBJ2-7, with 10 positions matching TRBD1. The V segment lost 2 bases and the J segment 10 bases; nucleotides outside the gene matches: 8. The length of the CDR3 is 13 residues. Germline values: CDR1 GTSNPN, CDR2 SVGIG (reference sequence). The CDR3 DNA reads as TGTGCCTGGAGTCCCCAGACAGGGGGCGCCCAGTACTTC. Translating it yields CAWSPQTGGAQYF.

This clone has just one count. The chain combines TRBV28 with TRBJ2-3; TRBD1 aligns across 12 bases. The germline V gene encodes CDR1 MDHEN and CDR2 SYDVKM. Unmatched junction bases numbered 4, after V lost 3 bases and J lost 0 bases. The CDR3 is 17 residues long. This chain's CDR3 is CASSLTGTGGSTDTQYF. In DNA, the CDR3 is TGTGCCAGCAGTTTGACCGGGACAGGGGGCAGCACAGATACGCAGTATTTT.

This clone was observed a few times. The V and J genes are TRBV6-1 and TRBJ1-3; TRBD1 might be the D (6 bases). The germline gives CDR1 MNHNS, CDR2 SASEGT. V lost 1 base and J 2 bases, leaving 6 bases between the germline ends. The CDR3 length is 14 residues. The CDR3 coding sequence is TGTGCCAGCAGTGAAGACAGGGCTGGAAACACCATATATTTT. It is translated as CASSEDRAGNTIYF.

About this clone itself: The same CDR3 also results from other DNA sequences found in this sample. The chain recombines TRBV7-2 with TRBJ2-2; TRBD1 is a possible D gene (6 bases). Germline V gives CDR1 SGHTA, CDR2 FQGNSA. The CDR3 has 13 residues. V lost 4 bases to trimming and J lost 4 bases, with 7 bases between them. The chain's CDR3 is CASSSTGTGELFF. As DNA, the CDR3 is TGTGCCAGCAGCTCGACAGGCACCGGGGAGCTGTTTTTT.

The J gene is TRBJ2-3, the V gene TRBV20-1; D remains ambiguous. CDR1 and CDR2 from the germline V gene are DFQATT and SNEGSKA (reference sequence). The CDR3 contains 11 residues. Trimming took 2 bases from V and 6 from J, leaving 6 bases between them. The CDR3 protein is CSARRVDTQYF. The CDR3 DNA is TGCAGTGCTAGAAGAGTGGATACGCAGTATTTT.

The V and J genes are TRBV7-6 and TRBJ2-1; TRBD2 aligns across 9 bases. Germline V lookup: CDR1 SGHVS, CDR2 FNYEAQ. J was trimmed by 0 bases and V by 1 base; bases with no gene match: 1. The CDR3 consists of 16 residues. CDR3 protein: CASSLEGLASYNEQFF. CDR3 bases: TGTGCCAGCAGCTTAGAGGGACTAGCCTCCTACAATGAGCAGTTCTTC.

There are a few counts of this clone. The CDR3 DNA sequence: TGTGCCAGCAGCCCGGGAGGGGGCACTCAGCCCCAGCATTTT. It codes for CASSPGGGTQPQHF. The V call is TRBV6-6, the J call TRBJ1-5, with TRBD1 matching over 7 bases. Unmatched junction bases numbered 8, after V lost 6 bases and J lost 6 bases. Germline CDR1 MNHNY, CDR2 SVGAGI (reference sequence). The CDR3 sequence is 14 residues long.

The chain combines TRBV2 with TRBJ2-3; 9 nucleotides align to TRBD2. Germline V lookup: CDR1 SNHLY, CDR2 FYNNEI. There are 16 residues in the CDR3. With 4 bases clipped from V and 5 bases from J, the junction kept 10 bases outside the gene matches. The CDR3 spells CASSGGGLAGKDTQYF. CDR3 coding DNA: TGTGCCAGCAGTGGTGGGGGCCTAGCGGGAAAAGATACGCAGTATTTT.

This clone was seen a few times. The chain employs TRBV6-4 and TRBJ1-6; 9 nucleotides line up with TRBD1. V gave up 6 bases and J gave up 10 bases; unmatched junction bases: 10. Germline-derived CDR1 and CDR2 are MRHNA and SNTAGT. The CDR3 has 15 residues. DNA of the CDR3: TGTGCCAGCAGAGACGGGACAGGGCTCGGATCACCCCTCCACTTT. It specifies CASRDGTGLGSPLHF.

This clone was observed a handful of times. J is TRBJ2-3 and V is TRBV19; 7 bases map to TRBD2. This CDR3 has 14 residues. With V trimmed by 3 bases and J by 2 bases, 2 bases remained unmatched. The V gene's germline CDR1 is LNHDA and CDR2 SQIVND (reference sequence). In DNA form, the CDR3 reads TGTGCCAGTAGTATTAGCGGGCACACAGATACGCAGTATTTT. Residues: CASSISGHTDTQYF.

The chain employs TRBV11-2 and TRBJ2-7; a weak D match, TRBD2 (6 bases). Between the trimmed V and J ends, which lost 1 base and 4 bases, there was a span of 23 bases. The CDR3 has 18 amino acids. CDR1 and CDR2 (germline): SGHAT, FQNNGV. The CDR3 protein is CASSLGRVLAGEAYEQYF. The CDR3 region has the DNA TGTGCCAGCAGCTTAGGGAGGGTACTAGCCGGAGAGGCGTACGAGCAGTACTTC.

V is TRBV9 and J is TRBJ1-6; D uncertain. Germline-derived CDR1 and CDR2 are SGDLS and YYNGEE. The V and J ends lost 0 bases and 2 bases respectively, with 15 bases between them. This CDR3 has 18 residues. CDR3 amino acids: CASSVATGVDPYNSPLHF. The CDR3 DNA follows: TGTGCCAGCAGCGTAGCTACCGGGGTGGACCCCTATAATTCACCCCTCCACTTT.

The chain combines TRBV11-2 with TRBJ1-1, with 12 bases that match TRBD1. This CDR3 region has 15 residues. Germline-derived CDR1 and CDR2 are SGHAT and FQNNGV. V shed 4 bases, J shed 11 bases, and the junction held 11 bases outside the gene matches. The CDR3 loop is CASSSAVPGQGAAFF. The CDR3 DNA reads as TGTGCCAGCAGCTCTGCCGTTCCGGGACAGGGGGCGGCTTTCTTT.

The chain recombines TRBV5-6 with TRBJ2-3, with 9 bases lining up with TRBD1. V was pared by 6 bases and J by 4 bases, with 9 bases of the junction left unmatched. Per the germline V gene, CDR1 is SGHDT and CDR2 is YYEEEE. This CDR3 comprises 15 residues. The CDR3 coding sequence is TGTGCCAGCACACCTGGGACAGGGTCATCAGATACGCAGTATTTT. Amino acids: CASTPGTGSSDTQYF.

V gene TRBV15 combines with J gene TRBJ2-1; D is possibly TRBD1 (6 bases). Germline CDR1 reads LNHNV; CDR2 reads YYDKDF (reference sequence). The CDR3 extends over 14 amino acids. V was cut by 0 bases and J by 12 bases, with 15 bases left in between. The CDR3 sequence is CATSRDRTALRQFF. In DNA, the CDR3 is TGTGCCACCAGCAGAGATAGGACAGCCCTAAGGCAGTTCTTC.